These T cell receptor beta chains were read from a single sample in a study of blood T cell repertoires in COVID-19. Some clones are missing from TCRdb's copy, which holds only in-frame ones; the method was immunoSEQ multiplex PCR. The sample has a few hundred thousand clones; under 90% are singletons. The specimen sequenced was PBMCs or T cells enriched from blood (not recorded which). These receptors came from a young man who had recovered from COVID-19. Each CDR3 is given with its conserved first and last residue. Each record gives: clone size, D gene, J gene, V gene, CDR3 length, CDR3 protein, CDR3 DNA. The D gene is left open where the match is weak. Expanded clones get a size class; other rows say once, few or many, or leave the size out.

>NA|NA|TRBJ2-1|TRBV4-1|13
CASSPIGGREQFF
TGCGCCAGCAGCCCGATCGGGGGACGAGAGCAGTTCTTC
>NA|NA|TRBJ1-4|TRBV15|16
CATSRSSGGTNEKLFF
TGTGCCACCAGCAGAAGCAGCGGGGGAACTAATGAAAAACTGTTTTTT
>NA|TRBD2|TRBJ2-2|TRBV9|17
CASSVGLAGGPGGELFF
TGTGCCAGCAGCGTAGGGCTAGCGGGGGGGCCTGGCGGGGAGCTGTTTTTT
>NA|NA|TRBJ1-5|TRBV2|13
CASRQGYSQPQHF
TGTGCCAGCCGGCAGGGCTATTCTCAGCCCCAGCATTTT
>NA|TRBD2|TRBJ2-3|TRBV20-1|15
CSASSASGSPDTQYF
TGCAGTGCTAGTTCGGCTAGCGGGAGCCCAGATACGCAGTATTTT
>NA|TRBD2|TRBJ2-7|TRBV19|15
CASRLSGRASYEQYF
TGTGCCAGCAGACTCAGCGGGAGGGCCTCCTACGAGCAGTACTTC
>few|TRBD2|TRBJ2-3|TRBV7-6|19
CASSARLAGKERAADTQYF
TGTGCCAGCAGCGCCCGACTAGCGGGAAAAGAGAGGGCGGCAGATACGCAGTATTTT
>NA|NA|TRBJ2-2|TRBV15|15
CATSRAGQYTGELFF
TGTGCCACCAGCAGAGCAGGACAGTACACCGGGGAGCTGTTTTTT
>NA|TRBD2|TRBJ2-7|TRBV5-1|18
CASSSLTSGRGSSYEQYF
TGCGCCAGCAGCTCACTAACTAGCGGGAGAGGGTCATCCTACGAGCAGTACTTC
>NA|TRBD1|TRBJ1-2|TRBV14|13
CASAGDRPYGYTF
TGTGCCAGCGCAGGGGACAGGCCATATGGCTACACCTTC
>NA|TRBD1|TRBJ2-7|TRBV15|16
CATSRDRTGGSYEQYF
TGTGCCACCAGCAGAGATCGGACAGGGGGCAGCTACGAGCAGTACTTC
>NA|TRBD2|TRBJ2-3|TRBV9|19
CASSAGLAGGPFNTDTQYF
TGTGCCAGCAGCGCGGGACTAGCGGGAGGGCCTTTCAACACAGATACGCAGTATTTT
>NA|NA|TRBJ1-2|TRBV7-9|15
CASSLEAQRSYGYTF
TGTGCCAGCAGCTTAGAGGCCCAAAGGAGCTATGGCTACACCTTC
>NA|TRBD1|TRBJ2-7|TRBV5-1|14
CASSFWTGGNEQYF
TGCGCCAGCAGCTTCTGGACAGGGGGCAACGAGCAGTACTTC
>NA|TRBD2|TRBJ2-7|TRBV11-1|14
CASSSLAEPYEQYF
TGTGCCAGCAGTTCACTAGCGGAGCCCTACGAGCAGTACTTC
>NA|TRBD1|TRBJ2-1|TRBV18|19
CASSPPRGQGVTIYNEQFF
TGTGCCAGCTCACCACCCAGGGGACAGGGAGTAACCATCTACAATGAGCAGTTCTTC
>NA|TRBD2|TRBJ2-5|TRBV7-9|14
CASSWGTTQETQYF
TGTGCCAGCAGCTGGGGGACTACCCAAGAGACCCAGTACTTC
>NA|NA|TRBJ2-1|TRBV7-9|10
CASSLREQFF
TGTGCCAGCAGCTTGCGAGAGCAGTTCTTC
>once|TRBD1|TRBJ1-3|TRBV4-1|15
CASSQTQGTGNTIYF
TGCGCCAGCAGCCAAACACAGGGGACTGGAAACACCATATATTTT
>NA|NA|TRBJ1-1|TRBV7-5|15
CVRSPRIIGSTEAFF
TGTGTCAGAAGCCCGCGCATTATAGGGAGCACTGAAGCTTTCTTT
>NA|NA|TRBJ2-2|TRBV27|12
CASRQNTGELFF
TGTGCCAGCAGACAGAACACCGGGGAGCTGTTTTTT
>NA|TRBD1|TRBJ1-2|TRBV10-2|16
CASSWTGTAFNYGYTF
TGCGCCAGCAGCTGGACCGGGACAGCCTTTAACTATGGCTACACCTTC
>once|NA|TRBJ1-1|TRBV6-1|12
CASSERGDSIFF
TGTGCCAGCAGTGAAAGAGGGGACTCTATTTTCTTT
>few|NA|TRBJ1-2|TRBV14|14
CASSQARQVAGYTF
TGTGCCAGCAGCCAAGCCCGACAGGTCGCTGGCTACACCTTC
>NA|NA|TRBJ1-1|TRBV7-2|14
CASSSRGGGTEAFF
TGTGCCAGCAGTTCCCGGGGGGGTGGCACTGAAGCTTTCTTT
>NA|NA|TRBJ2-7|TRBV24-1|13
CATSGLDSYEQYF
TGTGCCACCAGTGGATTGGACAGCTACGAGCAGTACTTC
>NA|NA|TRBJ2-5|TRBV5-1|14
CASGGIAAQETQYF
TGCGCCAGCGGCGGGATAGCGGCTCAAGAGACCCAGTACTTC
>NA|TRBD1|TRBJ2-2|TRBV9|15
CASSRGTGGAGELFF
TGTGCCAGCAGCAGAGGGACAGGGGGTGCCGGGGAGCTGTTTTTT
>NA|NA|TRBJ1-3|TRBV19|14
CASSGLFSGNTIYF
TGTGCCAGTAGTGGCCTCTTCTCTGGAAACACCATATATTTT
>NA|TRBD1|TRBJ1-4|TRBV13|14
CASSSSGTGEKLFF
TGTGCCAGCAGCTCGTCCGGGACAGGTGAAAAACTGTTTTTT
>NA|TRBD2|TRBJ2-3|TRBV29-1|13
CSVQRGFTDTQYF
TGCAGCGTCCAGCGGGGGTTCACAGATACGCAGTATTTT